A selection of T cell receptor beta chains follows, all from one sample in a study of T cells after posttransplantation cyclophosphamide. Libraries were prepared by immunoSEQ multiplex PCR; TCRdb keeps only in-frame clonotypes and omits some of them. The sample holds around 44,000 clones, and no clone turns up only once. Sequencing was done on a sample of PBMCs. These receptors all stem from a man aged 35-49 years in good health, CMV-negative, and a related stem cell transplant donor. Both conserved end residues are part of each CDR3. D genes are given only for firm matches. For some rows the clone size is stated as once, few or many, or as a class when expanded; others skip it.

d_gene,abundance,v_gene,j_gene,CDR3nt,CDR3aa
.,few,TRBV5-1,TRBJ2-3,TGCGCCAGCAGTCGAGAGGGGGGCACAGATACGCAGTATTTT,CASSREGGTDTQYF
.,.,TRBV27,TRBJ1-5,TGTGCCAGCAGTTTACAGGGTAGGGATCAGCCCCAGCATTTT,CASSLQGRDQPQHF
.,many,TRBV12-5,TRBJ2-3,TGTGCTAGTGGTTTGGGTCCTGGGCGCACAGATACGCAGTATTTT,CASGLGPGRTDTQYF
TRBD2,many,TRBV5-1,TRBJ2-1,TGCGCCAGCAGCTTCACTAGCGGGGGGCCGGGGTACAATGAGCAGTTCTTC,CASSFTSGGPGYNEQFF
.,many,TRBV19,TRBJ2-3,TGTGCCAGTAGTATGTACAGGGCTGGAGATACGCAGTATTTT,CASSMYRAGDTQYF
TRBD1,few,TRBV25-1,TRBJ1-4,TGTGCCAGCAGTTACGGGACAGGGGACGCGGGGAGGGAAAAACTGTTTTTT,CASSYGTGDAGREKLFF
.,many,TRBV19,TRBJ2-3,TGTGCCAGTAGGCAGGGATTTAGGCAGTATTTT,CASRQGFRQYF
.,many,TRBV5-5,TRBJ2-7,TGTGCCAGCACCTCTGAAGGGGACATCCGCGAGCAGTACTTC,CASTSEGDIREQYF
.,many,TRBV7-3,TRBJ2-3,TGTGCCAGCAGCGAACAGGGTTCTAGCACAGATACGCAGTATTTT,CASSEQGSSTDTQYF
.,many,TRBV30,TRBJ1-1,TGTGCCTGGAGTGTACAGAGTTCAGTCGGGAAAACCGAAGCTTTCTTT,CAWSVQSSVGKTEAFF
TRBD1,many,TRBV10-3,TRBJ1-2,TGTGCCATCAGTCCCGGGGACAGACTCTATGGCTACACCTTC,CAISPGDRLYGYTF
TRBD1,many,TRBV19,TRBJ2-7,TGTGCCAGTAGTCCCGGGACAGGGACCTACGAGCAGTACTTC,CASSPGTGTYEQYF
.,many,TRBV7-2,TRBJ1-4,TGTGCCAGCAGCTTAGGGCTAAGCGGGGAAAAACTGTTTTTT,CASSLGLSGEKLFF
TRBD2,many,TRBV4-1,TRBJ2-1,TGCGCCAGCAGCCAAAGAGCGGGGACCAATGAGCAGTTCTTC,CASSQRAGTNEQFF
.,many,TRBV5-6,TRBJ1-2,TGTGCCAGCAGTCCCGGGACTCGCTATGGCTACACCTTC,CASSPGTRYGYTF
TRBD1,many,TRBV5-8,TRBJ1-4,TGTGCCAGCAGCTTGGGACAGGGGGCTAATGAAAAACTGTTTTTT,CASSLGQGANEKLFF
TRBD1,.,TRBV27,TRBJ2-3,TGTGCCAGCAGTTTATCGGGGACAGGCTACCTCACAGATACGCAGTATTTT,CASSLSGTGYLTDTQYF
TRBD2,many,TRBV7-3,TRBJ2-5,TGTGCCAGCAGCCTTAGCGGGGGACAAGAGACCCAGTACTTC,CASSLSGGQETQYF
.,many,TRBV7-3,TRBJ1-4,TGTGCCAGCGGGTTATCGGGTGTGAGCAGCAAGAGCCTCTCAACAACTAATGAAAAACTGTTTTTT,CASGLSGVSSKSLSTTNEKLFF
.,.,TRBV4-2,TRBJ1-5,TGTGCCAGCAGCCAAGAACGAGGTCGCAATCAGCCCCAGCATTTT,CASSQERGRNQPQHF
.,many,TRBV2,TRBJ1-2,TGTGCCAGCAGTGAAGACGACAGACGGGCTGGCTACACCTTC,CASSEDDRRAGYTF
TRBD1,few,TRBV7-7,TRBJ2-2,TGTGCTAGCAGCCCTCAGGCAGGGGGTTACGGGGAGCTGTTTTTT,CASSPQAGGYGELFF
.,many,TRBV6-1,TRBJ1-5,TGTGCCAGCAGTGAACGCAGGGTTGGGGTAAATCAGCCCCAGCATTTT,CASSERRVGVNQPQHF
TRBD2,many,TRBV9,TRBJ2-2,TGTGCCAGCAGTGACCGGGGGGGCGAGGACACCGGGGAGCTGTTTTTT,CASSDRGGEDTGELFF
.,many,TRBV5-1,TRBJ1-1,TGCGCCAGCAGCTTGGATGGCTACACTGAAGCTTTCTTT,CASSLDGYTEAFF
TRBD2,many,TRBV7-3,TRBJ2-3,TGTGCCAGCAGCCCAACTAGCGGGGGCACAGATACGCAGTATTTT,CASSPTSGGTDTQYF
.,.,TRBV20-1,TRBJ2-5,TGCAGTGCTAGAGAACGGGAGACCCAGTACTTC,CSARERETQYF
TRBD2,.,TRBV28,TRBJ2-1,TGTGCCAGCAGTTTTCGAGCGGGGGGCTCCGTCTCTTACAATGAGCAGTTCTTC,CASSFRAGGSVSYNEQFF
TRBD2,many,TRBV5-4,TRBJ2-5,TGTGCCAGCAGCCCCGGGAGGCAAGAGACCCAGTACTTC,CASSPGRQETQYF
.,many,TRBV5-1,TRBJ1-1,TGCGCCAGCAGCTGGGGGCCCCGCCGGACGACTGAAGCTTTCTTT,CASSWGPRRTTEAFF
.,many,TRBV5-6,TRBJ1-6,TGTGCCAGCAGCTTGGTTTGGGGGGGGAATTCACCCCTCCACTTT,CASSLVWGGNSPLHF
TRBD1,many,TRBV6-5,TRBJ1-5,TGTGCCAGCAGTTCCAGACAGGGGGGTCAGCCCCAGCATTTT,CASSSRQGGQPQHF
.,many,TRBV19,TRBJ2-1,TGTGCCAGTAGTATCCTCAGGGTAATAGGAGACAATGAGCAGTTCTTC,CASSILRVIGDNEQFF
TRBD2,many,TRBV7-3,TRBJ2-2,TGTGCCAGCAGCGCCGGACTAGCGGACACCGGGGAGCTGTTTTTT,CASSAGLADTGELFF
.,many,TRBV25-1,TRBJ2-1,TGTGCCAGCAGTGGCCTAGTATTCGATGAGCAGTTCTTC,CASSGLVFDEQFF
.,few,TRBV4-2,TRBJ2-1,TGTGCCAGCAGCCAAGTTAATGGCGGCAGCTCCTACAATGAGCAGTTCTTC,CASSQVNGGSSYNEQFF
TRBD2,few,TRBV30,TRBJ2-5,TGTGCCTGGAGTGGCTCGGCGGGGACTAGACAAGAGACCCAGTACTTC,CAWSGSAGTRQETQYF
.,few,TRBV7-7,TRBJ2-5,TGTGCTAGCAGCCTCCTCGCTGCGGGCCGCCAAGAGACCCAGTACTTC,CASSLLAAGRQETQYF
.,many,TRBV4-1,TRBJ2-3,TGCGCCAGCAGCCAGACACTAGCTGGGGCCACAGATACGCAGTATTTT,CASSQTLAGATDTQYF
.,many,TRBV5-1,TRBJ2-3,TGCGCCAGCAGCGACCGGGACTCCACCGGCACAGATACGCAGTATTTT,CASSDRDSTGTDTQYF
TRBD2,many,TRBV30,TRBJ2-1,TGTGCCTGGAGGGGACTGGGACTAGCGGGAGTAGGTGAGCAGTTCTTC,CAWRGLGLAGVGEQFF